This record covers a single T cell receptor (beta chain). The antigen is not known. The germline gives CDR1 SQVTM, CDR2 ANQGSEA. V shed 4 bases and J shed 6 bases, with 12 bases lying between them. This CDR3 has 12 amino acids. This sample was taken from a study of OX40 agonist ivuxolimab in advanced cancers. Across the whole study: At about 81% male, the cohort had a mean age of about 60 years, ranging from roughly 23 to 80.

Findings of the study overall: Among T cells, CD8+ cells averaged more expanded clones than CD4+ cells. Clonal expansion by week 6 occurred in CD4+ and CD8+ blood T cells (at 0.1 to 3.0 mg/kg).

Profiled with immunoSEQ multiplex PCR; TCRdb holds only in-frame clones, not every one. Here the sample spans tens of thousands of clones, around 91% being singletons. The sequence was collected from an adult with an advanced solid tumor such as melanoma, head and neck, liver or kidney cancer. The sample in question was CD4+ or CD8+ T cells sorted from blood, obtained in a trial of the OX40 agonist ivuxolimab. This chain uses TRBV29-1 with TRBJ1-1, with D perhaps TRBD1 (5 bases). The CDR3 region is CSVGGGSAEAFF. The CDR3 region has the DNA TGCAGCGTTGGCGGGGGGAGCGCTGAAGCTTTCTTT.